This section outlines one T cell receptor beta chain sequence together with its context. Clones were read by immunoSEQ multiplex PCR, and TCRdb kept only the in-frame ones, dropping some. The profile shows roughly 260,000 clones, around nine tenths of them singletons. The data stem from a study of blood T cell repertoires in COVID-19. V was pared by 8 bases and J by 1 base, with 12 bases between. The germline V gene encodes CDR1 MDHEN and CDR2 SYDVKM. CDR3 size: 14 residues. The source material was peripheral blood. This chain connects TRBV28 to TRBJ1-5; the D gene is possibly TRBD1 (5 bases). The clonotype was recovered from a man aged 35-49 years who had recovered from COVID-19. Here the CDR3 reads CASAPGGSNQPQHF. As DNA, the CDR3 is TGTGCCAGCGCCCCCGGGGGAAGCAATCAGCCCCAGCATTTT. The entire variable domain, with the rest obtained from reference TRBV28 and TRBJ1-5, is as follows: DVKVTQSSRYLVKRTGEKVFLECVQDMDHENMFWYRQDPGLGLRLIYFSYDVKMKEKGDIPEGYSVSREKKERFSLILESASTNQTSMYLCASAPGGSNQPQHFGDGTRLSIL.